The rows below give T cell receptor beta chains drawn from one sample of a study of blood T cell repertoires in COVID-19. Clones were sequenced by immunoSEQ multiplex PCR, and TCRdb holds only the in-frame ones, with some missing. The data contain roughly 100,000 clones, 84% of them singletons. Sequenced: peripheral blood. All receptors come from a human donor in a cohort sampled during active or convalescent COVID-19. Each CDR3 is given with its conserved first and last residue. D genes are given only for firm matches. Clone size is stated in some rows and not others, as once, few, many or a class when expanded.

CDR3 protein: CASSPRPPGVAFF; CDR3 DNA: TGTGCCAGCAGCCCCAGACCCCCGGGGGTAGCTTTCTTT; J gene: TRBJ1-1; D gene: NA; V gene: TRBV7-2; clone size: NA
CDR3 protein: CASSELGELFF; CDR3 DNA: TGTGCCAGCAGTGAACTCGGGGAGCTGTTTTTT; J gene: TRBJ2-2; D gene: NA; V gene: TRBV6-1; clone size: once
CDR3 protein: CASSEEPSGELFF; CDR3 DNA: TGTGCCAGCAGTGAGGAGCCTAGCGGGGAGCTGTTTTTT; J gene: TRBJ2-2; D gene: NA; V gene: TRBV2; clone size: NA
CDR3 protein: CASSESRQGRTKLFF; CDR3 DNA: TGCGCCAGCAGTGAGTCGAGGCAGGGCAGGACCAAACTGTTTTTT; J gene: TRBJ1-4; D gene: NA; V gene: TRBV10-2; clone size: NA
CDR3 protein: CASSQDLAGGRTDTQYF; CDR3 DNA: TGCGCCAGCAGCCAAGATCTGGCGGGGGGGCGCACAGATACGCAGTATTTT; J gene: TRBJ2-3; D gene: TRBD2; V gene: TRBV4-3; clone size: NA
CDR3 protein: CASSPGLEKLFF; CDR3 DNA: TGTGCCAGCAGCCCGGGACTTGAAAAACTGTTTTTT; J gene: TRBJ1-4; D gene: NA; V gene: TRBV9; clone size: medium-sized
CDR3 protein: CASSPQGVNNSPLHF; CDR3 DNA: TGTGCCAGCTCACCACAGGGGGTTAATAATTCACCCCTCCACTTT; J gene: TRBJ1-6; D gene: NA; V gene: TRBV18; clone size: NA
CDR3 protein: CASSIRDRASGYTF; CDR3 DNA: TGTGCCAGCAGTATCCGGGACAGGGCGTCTGGCTACACCTTC; J gene: TRBJ1-2; D gene: TRBD1; V gene: TRBV2; clone size: NA
CDR3 protein: CANSRARGFYNSPLHF; CDR3 DNA: TGTGCCAATAGTCGGGCAAGGGGGTTCTATAATTCACCCCTCCACTTT; J gene: TRBJ1-6; D gene: NA; V gene: TRBV19; clone size: NA
CDR3 protein: CASSHEDAGGAEAFF; CDR3 DNA: TGCGCCAGCAGCCACGAGGACGCGGGAGGGGCTGAAGCTTTCTTT; J gene: TRBJ1-1; D gene: NA; V gene: TRBV4-3; clone size: NA
CDR3 protein: CASSLGDRGYGYTF; CDR3 DNA: TGCGCCAGCAGCTTGGGGGACAGGGGTTATGGCTACACCTTC; J gene: TRBJ1-2; D gene: TRBD1; V gene: TRBV5-1; clone size: once
CDR3 protein: CASSKSREVGYTF; CDR3 DNA: TGTGCCAGTAGTAAATCTAGGGAGGTTGGCTACACCTTC; J gene: TRBJ1-2; D gene: NA; V gene: TRBV19; clone size: NA
CDR3 protein: CASSDRGQPQHF; CDR3 DNA: TGTGCCAGCAGCGACAGGGGTCAGCCCCAGCATTTT; J gene: TRBJ1-5; D gene: TRBD1; V gene: TRBV6-5; clone size: once
CDR3 protein: CASSPSTYEQYF; CDR3 DNA: TGTGCCAGCTCACCATCCACCTACGAGCAGTACTTC; J gene: TRBJ2-7; D gene: NA; V gene: TRBV18; clone size: NA
CDR3 protein: CASSQGTGGFQPQHF; CDR3 DNA: TGTGCCAGCAGCCAAGGGACAGGGGGCTTTCAGCCCCAGCATTTT; J gene: TRBJ1-5; D gene: TRBD1; V gene: TRBV7-9; clone size: NA
CDR3 protein: CASSDPGYNQPQHF; CDR3 DNA: TGCGCCAGCAGTGATCCGGGGTACAATCAGCCCCAGCATTTT; J gene: TRBJ1-5; D gene: NA; V gene: TRBV10-2; clone size: NA
CDR3 protein: CASSATGQFGEKLFF; CDR3 DNA: TGTGCCAGCAGCGCCACCGGACAGTTCGGTGAAAAACTGTTTTTT; J gene: TRBJ1-4; D gene: NA; V gene: TRBV9; clone size: NA
CDR3 protein: CASSPLGGNSNYGYTF; CDR3 DNA: TGTGCCAGCAGTCCCCTCGGAGGGAATTCTAACTATGGCTACACCTTC; J gene: TRBJ1-2; D gene: NA; V gene: TRBV28; clone size: few
CDR3 protein: CASSVPAGKGEKLFF; CDR3 DNA: TGTGCCAGCAGCGTCCCAGCAGGGAAAGGTGAAAAACTGTTTTTT; J gene: TRBJ1-4; D gene: NA; V gene: TRBV28; clone size: NA
CDR3 protein: CATSAKYEQYF; CDR3 DNA: TGTGCCACCAGTGCCAAATACGAGCAGTACTTC; J gene: TRBJ2-7; D gene: NA; V gene: TRBV24-1; clone size: once
CDR3 protein: CASERLAGGTSDTQYF; CDR3 DNA: TGTGCCAGCGAACGACTAGCGGGGGGCACATCAGATACGCAGTATTTT; J gene: TRBJ2-3; D gene: TRBD2; V gene: TRBV2; clone size: once
CDR3 protein: CASSLLAGAQRGEQFF; CDR3 DNA: TGTGCCAGCAGTTTACTAGCGGGGGCCCAACGGGGTGAGCAGTTCTTC; J gene: TRBJ2-1; D gene: TRBD2; V gene: TRBV6-5; clone size: NA
CDR3 protein: CASSHGQNTEAFF; CDR3 DNA: TGTGCCAGCAGTCACGGACAGAACACTGAAGCTTTCTTT; J gene: TRBJ1-1; D gene: NA; V gene: TRBV6-5; clone size: few
CDR3 protein: CASSLGGGYQETQYF; CDR3 DNA: TGTGCCAGCAGCTTAGGGGGGGGTTACCAAGAGACCCAGTACTTC; J gene: TRBJ2-5; D gene: TRBD2; V gene: TRBV7-9; clone size: NA
CDR3 protein: CASSLNLAPHYNEQFF; CDR3 DNA: TGTGCCAGCAGTTTAAACCTAGCACCACACTACAATGAGCAGTTCTTC; J gene: TRBJ2-1; D gene: NA; V gene: TRBV5-5; clone size: NA
CDR3 protein: CASRGTGGGYGYTF; CDR3 DNA: TGTGCCAGCAGGGGGACAGGGGGCGGCTATGGCTACACCTTC; J gene: TRBJ1-2; D gene: TRBD1; V gene: TRBV6-5; clone size: NA
CDR3 protein: CASSSFTDTQYF; CDR3 DNA: TGCGCCAGCAGCTCCTTCACAGATACGCAGTATTTT; J gene: TRBJ2-3; D gene: NA; V gene: TRBV10-2; clone size: once
CDR3 protein: CASGRPGGLQPQHF; CDR3 DNA: TGTGCCAGCGGTAGGCCAGGGGGCCTTCAGCCCCAGCATTTT; J gene: TRBJ1-5; D gene: TRBD1; V gene: TRBV27; clone size: NA
CDR3 protein: CAWLPPGTRSGNTIYF; CDR3 DNA: TGTGCCTGGCTTCCTCCGGGGACACGTTCTGGAAACACCATATATTTT; J gene: TRBJ1-3; D gene: NA; V gene: TRBV30; clone size: NA
CDR3 protein: CASNPGLAGGITDTQYF; CDR3 DNA: TGCGCCAGCAACCCGGGACTAGCGGGGGGGATCACAGATACGCAGTATTTT; J gene: TRBJ2-3; D gene: TRBD2; V gene: TRBV5-1; clone size: NA
CDR3 protein: CASSVDGVGEKLFF; CDR3 DNA: TGTGCCAGCAGCGTAGACGGGGTTGGGGAAAAACTGTTTTTT; J gene: TRBJ1-4; D gene: NA; V gene: TRBV9; clone size: NA
CDR3 protein: CASSQAGHYGYTF; CDR3 DNA: TGCGCCAGCAGCCAAGCAGGTCACTATGGCTACACCTTC; J gene: TRBJ1-2; D gene: NA; V gene: TRBV4-3; clone size: NA
CDR3 protein: CASSQDNQGGGTGELFF; CDR3 DNA: TGTGCCAGCAGCCAAGACAACCAGGGGGGAGGTACCGGGGAGCTGTTTTTT; J gene: TRBJ2-2; D gene: NA; V gene: TRBV4-2; clone size: NA
CDR3 protein: CASSLKYSSYNSPLHF; CDR3 DNA: TGTGCCAGCAGCTTAAAATACAGCTCCTATAATTCACCCCTCCACTTT; J gene: TRBJ1-6; D gene: NA; V gene: TRBV7-2; clone size: NA
CDR3 protein: CASSFTGTTNEKLFF; CDR3 DNA: TGTGCCAGCAGCTTTACAGGGACAACTAATGAAAAACTGTTTTTT; J gene: TRBJ1-4; D gene: NA; V gene: TRBV7-9; clone size: NA
CDR3 protein: CASSFSGVSSTGELFF; CDR3 DNA: TGCGCCAGCAGCTTCAGCGGGGTCTCAAGCACCGGGGAGCTGTTTTTT; J gene: TRBJ2-2; D gene: TRBD2; V gene: TRBV5-1; clone size: NA
CDR3 protein: CASSIPQDNEKLFF; CDR3 DNA: TGTGCCAGTAGTATCCCACAGGATAATGAAAAACTGTTTTTT; J gene: TRBJ1-4; D gene: NA; V gene: TRBV19; clone size: NA
CDR3 protein: CASSFGLGVGTEAFF; CDR3 DNA: TGTGCCAGCAGTTTTGGATTAGGGGTTGGGACTGAAGCTTTCTTT; J gene: TRBJ1-1; D gene: NA; V gene: TRBV28; clone size: NA
CDR3 protein: CASSLDSSYGYTF; CDR3 DNA: TGTGCCAGCAGTTTAGATTCCAGCTATGGCTACACCTTC; J gene: TRBJ1-2; D gene: NA; V gene: TRBV12-3/TRBV12-4; clone size: NA
CDR3 protein: CASSTSGPGNTIYF; CDR3 DNA: TGTGCCAGTAGTACCTCAGGGCCTGGAAACACCATATATTTT; J gene: TRBJ1-3; D gene: NA; V gene: TRBV19; clone size: once
CDR3 protein: CSVDGTGGAGTEAFF; CDR3 DNA: TGCAGCGTTGACGGGACAGGGGGCGCGGGGACTGAAGCTTTCTTT; J gene: TRBJ1-1; D gene: TRBD1; V gene: TRBV29-1; clone size: NA
CDR3 protein: CASSYKNTEAFF; CDR3 DNA: TGTGCCAGCAGTTATAAGAACACTGAAGCTTTCTTT; J gene: TRBJ1-1; D gene: NA; V gene: TRBV6-6; clone size: NA
CDR3 protein: CASSLDWKGNQPQHF; CDR3 DNA: TGTGCCAGCAGTTTAGACTGGAAAGGCAATCAGCCCCAGCATTTT; J gene: TRBJ1-5; D gene: NA; V gene: TRBV28; clone size: NA
CDR3 protein: CASSPGDRGDVQFF; CDR3 DNA: TGTGCCAGCAGCCCCGGGGACAGGGGAGATGTGCAGTTCTTC; J gene: TRBJ2-1; D gene: TRBD1; V gene: TRBV7-9; clone size: once
CDR3 protein: CASSQGPGQKNTEAFF; CDR3 DNA: TGTGCCAGCAGTCAAGGGCCGGGACAGAAGAACACTGAAGCTTTCTTT; J gene: TRBJ1-1; D gene: TRBD1; V gene: TRBV28; clone size: NA